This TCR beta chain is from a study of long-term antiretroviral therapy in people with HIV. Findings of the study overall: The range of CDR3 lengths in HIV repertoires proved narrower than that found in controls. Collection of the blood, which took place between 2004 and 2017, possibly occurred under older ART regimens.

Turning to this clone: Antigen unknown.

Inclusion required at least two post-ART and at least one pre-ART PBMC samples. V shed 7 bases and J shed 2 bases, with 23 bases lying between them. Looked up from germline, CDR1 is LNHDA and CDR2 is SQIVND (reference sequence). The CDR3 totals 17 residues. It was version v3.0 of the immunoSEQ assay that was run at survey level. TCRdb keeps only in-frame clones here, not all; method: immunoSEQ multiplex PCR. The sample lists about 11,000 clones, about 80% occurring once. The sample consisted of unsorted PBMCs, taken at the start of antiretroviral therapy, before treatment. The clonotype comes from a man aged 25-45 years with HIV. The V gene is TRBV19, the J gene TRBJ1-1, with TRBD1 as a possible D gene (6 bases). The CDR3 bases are TGTGCCAGTACCCGAGGCGTGGGGGCGGGTATAAACACTGAAGCTTTCTTT. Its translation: CASTRGVGAGINTEAFF.